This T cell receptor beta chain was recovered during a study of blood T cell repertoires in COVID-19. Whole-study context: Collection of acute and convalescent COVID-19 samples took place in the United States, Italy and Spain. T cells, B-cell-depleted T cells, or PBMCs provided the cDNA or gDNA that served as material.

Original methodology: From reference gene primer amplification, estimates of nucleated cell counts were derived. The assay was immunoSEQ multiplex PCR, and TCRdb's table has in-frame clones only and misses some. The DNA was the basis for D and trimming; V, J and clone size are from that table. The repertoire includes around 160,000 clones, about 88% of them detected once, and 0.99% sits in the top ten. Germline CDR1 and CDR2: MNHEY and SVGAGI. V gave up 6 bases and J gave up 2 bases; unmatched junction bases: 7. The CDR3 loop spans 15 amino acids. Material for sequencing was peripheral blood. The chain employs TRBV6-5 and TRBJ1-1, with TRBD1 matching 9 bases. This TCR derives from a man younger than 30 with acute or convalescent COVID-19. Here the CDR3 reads CASRSTGGYNTEAFF. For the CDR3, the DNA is TGTGCCAGCAGGTCGACAGGGGGATATAACACTGAAGCTTTCTTT.